One and the same sample provided the 15 T cell receptor beta chains below, sequenced in a study of blood T cell repertoires in COVID-19. Only in-frame clones appear in the TCRdb table, and some are missing; sequencing was by immunoSEQ multiplex PCR. Of about 45,000 clones in the sample, about 90% are singletons; the top ten hold roughly an eighth. The specimen was peripheral blood. The receptors here all came from a human donor in a cohort sampled during active COVID-19.

The V call is TRBV27, the J call TRBJ2-1; 12 bases match TRBD2. Looked up from germline, CDR1 is MNHEY and CDR2 is SMNVEV (reference sequence). Trimming at V came to 2 bases and at J to 7 bases, leaving 3 bases not matched to a gene. CDR3 length: 15 residues. The CDR3, as DNA: TGTGCCAGCAGTTTACTAGCGGGGGGGCAGAATGAGCAGTTCTTC. This gives the protein CASSLLAGGQNEQFF.

The chain links TRBV6-1 to TRBJ2-2; D perhaps matches TRBD2 (6 bases). Germline values: CDR1 MNHNS, CDR2 SASEGT. This CDR3 is built from 17 residues. V lost 4 bases to trimming and J lost 4 bases, with 19 bases between them. CDR3 sequence: CASSAHVLAGSTGELFF. DNA for the CDR3: TGTGCCAGCAGTGCCCACGTCCTGGCCGGGAGCACCGGGGAGCTGTTTTTT.

This chain joins TRBV19 and TRBJ1-5; 10 bases agree with TRBD1. The V and J ends lost 10 bases and 2 bases, in that order; junction bases with no gene match: 5. The CDR3 loop spans 14 amino acids. Germline values: CDR1 LNHDA, CDR2 SQIVND (reference sequence). The CDR3 sequence is CATGGTGGNQPQHF. Written as DNA, the CDR3 is TGTGCCACTGGGGGGACAGGGGGCAATCAGCCCCAGCATTTT.

The V and J genes are TRBV11-2 and TRBJ2-7, with TRBD2 as a possible D gene (5 bases). Per the germline V gene, CDR1 is SGHAT and CDR2 is FQNNGV. The CDR3 totals 14 residues. V was shortened by 5 bases and J by 9 bases, with 20 bases between the two germline ends. The CDR3 nucleotides read TGTGCCAGCAGCGCCCTCCGGGATTGGCGTGGGCAGTACTTC. Its translation: CASSALRDWRGQYF.

The chain recombines TRBV10-3 with TRBJ1-3; perhaps TRBD1 as D (6 bases). Trimming stripped 6 bases from V and 3 bases from J, with 12 bases between. The CDR3 covers 14 residues. CDR1 and CDR2 (germline): ENHRY, SYGVKD. The CDR3 nucleotides read TGTGCCATCAGGAATACAGGGAGTGGAAACACCATATATTTT. It codes for CAIRNTGSGNTIYF.

This clone was seen a few times. The rearrangement uses TRBV10-1 and TRBJ1-6; TRBD1 matches at 9 bases. CDR3 length: 14 residues. V was clipped by 7 bases and J by 7 bases; unmatched bases: 5. Germline-derived CDR1 and CDR2 are WNHNN and SYGVQD (reference sequence). The CDR3 protein is CASTLGQGNSPLHF. CDR3 nucleotide sequence: TGCGCCAGCACCTTGGGACAGGGAAATTCACCCCTCCACTTT.

By its share, this clone is medium-sized. The chain uses TRBV5-4 and TRBJ2-3; 8 bases map to TRBD1. V was clipped by 6 bases and J by 0 bases; unmatched bases: 9. The CDR3 contains 16 residues. Germline V gene sequence: CDR1 SGHNT, CDR2 YYREEE (reference sequence). The CDR3 spells CASKRQTGDSTDTQYF. CDR3 in DNA: TGTGCCAGCAAGAGGCAGACAGGGGACAGCACAGATACGCAGTATTTT.

The chain couples TRBV28 to TRBJ1-5; D is ambiguous. In germline, CDR1 is MDHEN, CDR2 SYDVKM. The CDR3 extends over 12 amino acids. With 3 bases removed from V and 5 bases from J, the gap between germline ends came to 5 bases. CDR3 sequence (DNA): TGTGCCAGCAGTTTTAATCATCAGCCCCAGCATTTT. Protein: CASSFNHQPQHF.

The chain employs TRBV27 and TRBJ2-3; tentatively, D is TRBD1 (5 bases). The ends were cut back, 2 bases at V and 9 bases at J, with 24 bases in the middle. Germline CDR1 MNHEY, CDR2 SMNVEV (reference sequence). CDR3 size: 17 residues. The CDR3 nucleotides read TGTGCCAGCAGTTTAGATCAGGGAATCTCTCCCCCCCTAACGCAGTATTTT. Translating gives CASSLDQGISPPLTQYF.

The chain is built from TRBV27 and TRBJ2-7; maybe TRBD1 (6 bases). This CDR3 spans 14 amino acids. The germline V gene encodes CDR1 MNHEY and CDR2 SMNVEV (reference sequence). Trimming shortened V by 4 bases and J by 2 bases, and 12 bases separated the two germline ends. The CDR3 loop is CASSSPGEPYEQYF. The CDR3 DNA is TGTGCCAGCAGTTCCCCAGGGGAACCCTACGAGCAGTACTTC.

This clone was found a few times. The V call is TRBV5-5, the J call TRBJ1-6, with 7 bases matching TRBD1. Trimming at V came to 2 bases and at J to 8 bases, leaving 7 bases not matched to a gene. This CDR3 spans 15 amino acids. Looked up from germline, CDR1 is SGHKS and CDR2 is YYEKEE (reference sequence). The chain's CDR3 is CASSFYGQDDSPLHF. CDR3 bases: TGTGCCAGCAGCTTCTACGGACAGGATGATTCACCCCTCCACTTT.

The chain is built from TRBV6-5 and TRBJ2-1, with 8 bases aligning to TRBD1. Losses at the gene ends were 6 bases for V and 3 bases for J; bases not matched to a gene: 7. This CDR3 is 15 amino acids long. Germline values: CDR1 MNHEY, CDR2 SVGAGI. The CDR3 DNA follows: TGTGCCAGCAGCCTGGACAGGGATGGCTACAATGAGCAGTTCTTC. This sequence encodes CASSLDRDGYNEQFF.

This sequence joins TRBV4-3 and TRBJ1-1; possibly TRBD1 for D (6 bases). This CDR3 contains 15 residues. Germline V CDR1 and CDR2: LGHNA, YSLEER. V lost 1 base and J 0 bases, leaving 9 bases between the germline ends. The CDR3 DNA is TGCGCCAGCAGCCAAGTCGGACAGATGAACACTGAAGCTTTCTTT. It translates to CASSQVGQMNTEAFF.

This clone was recorded once. The chain carries TRBV7-2 and TRBJ2-2; TRBD1 is a possible D gene (5 bases). The CDR3 is made up of 15 amino acids. With 3 bases removed from V and 6 bases from J, the gap between germline ends came to 14 bases. Germline V lookup: CDR1 SGHTA, CDR2 FQGNSA. CDR3 protein: CASSFQGTSAGELFF. CDR3 coding DNA: TGTGCCAGCAGCTTTCAGGGTACCTCGGCCGGGGAGCTGTTTTTT.

This chain's CDR3 is CASSQSGGSLRGEAFF. DNA of the CDR3: TGTGCCAGCAGCCAATCCGGGGGATCTTTGCGAGGTGAAGCTTTCTTT. The V call is TRBV28, the J call TRBJ1-1; a weak D match, TRBD1 (5 bases). V was pared by 6 bases and J by 7 bases, with 24 bases between. The CDR3 runs to 16 residues. CDR1 MDHEN and CDR2 SYDVKM come from the germline V gene.